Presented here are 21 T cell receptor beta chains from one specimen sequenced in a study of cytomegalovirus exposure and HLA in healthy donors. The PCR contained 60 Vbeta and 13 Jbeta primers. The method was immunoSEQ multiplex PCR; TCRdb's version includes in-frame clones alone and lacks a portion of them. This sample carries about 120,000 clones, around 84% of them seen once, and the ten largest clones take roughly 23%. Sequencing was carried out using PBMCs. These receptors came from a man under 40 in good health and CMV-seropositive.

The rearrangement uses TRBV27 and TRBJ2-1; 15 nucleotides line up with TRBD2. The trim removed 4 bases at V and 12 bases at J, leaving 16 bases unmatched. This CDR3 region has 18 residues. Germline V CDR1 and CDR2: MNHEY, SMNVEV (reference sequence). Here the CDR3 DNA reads TGTGCCAGCAGTTCCCTCCACCCGGGACTAGCGGGAGGTGGGTCGCAGTTCTTC. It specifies CASSSLHPGLAGGGSQFF.

As DNA, the CDR3 is TGCGCCAGCAGCTCGACAGGTTCGAATTCACCCCTCCACTTT. Translated, it gives CASSSTGSNSPLHF. The chain links TRBV5-1 to TRBJ1-6, with D perhaps matching TRBD1 (6 bases). CDR3 length: 14 amino acids. V gave up 3 bases and J gave up 7 bases, with 11 bases separating them. Germline CDR1 and CDR2: SGHRS and YFSETQ. The whole variable domain, remainder taken from reference TRBV5-1 and TRBJ1-6, is KAGVTQTPRYLIKTRGQQVTLSCSPISGHRSVSWYQQTPGQGLQFLFEYFSETQRNKGNFPGRFSGRQFSNSRSEMNVSTLELGDSALYLCASSSTGSNSPLHFGNGTRLTVT.

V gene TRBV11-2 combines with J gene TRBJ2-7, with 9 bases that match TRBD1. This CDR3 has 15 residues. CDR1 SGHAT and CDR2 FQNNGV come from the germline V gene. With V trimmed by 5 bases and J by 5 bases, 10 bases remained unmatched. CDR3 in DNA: TGTGCCAGCAGCCCTCCAACAGGGGGCTTGCACGAGCAGTACTTC. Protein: CASSPPTGGLHEQYF.

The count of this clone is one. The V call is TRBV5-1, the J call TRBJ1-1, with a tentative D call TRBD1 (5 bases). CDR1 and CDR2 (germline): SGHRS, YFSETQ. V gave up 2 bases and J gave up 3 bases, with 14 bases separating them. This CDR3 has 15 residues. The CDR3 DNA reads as TGCGCCAGCAGCTTAATCGCCAGGGAGGACACTGAAGCTTTCTTT. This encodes CASSLIAREDTEAFF.

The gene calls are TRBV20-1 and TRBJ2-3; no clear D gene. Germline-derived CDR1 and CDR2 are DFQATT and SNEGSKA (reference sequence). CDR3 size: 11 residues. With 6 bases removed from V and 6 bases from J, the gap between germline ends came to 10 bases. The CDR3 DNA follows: TGCAGTGCCCGGGTCGGGGATACGCAGTATTTT. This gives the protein CSARVGDTQYF.

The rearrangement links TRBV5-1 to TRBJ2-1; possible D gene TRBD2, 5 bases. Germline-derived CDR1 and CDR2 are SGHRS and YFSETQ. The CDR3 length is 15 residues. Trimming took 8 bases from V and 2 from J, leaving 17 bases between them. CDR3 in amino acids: CARIFGVGPYNEQFF. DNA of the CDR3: TGCGCCAGAATCTTCGGGGTAGGTCCCTACAATGAGCAGTTCTTC.

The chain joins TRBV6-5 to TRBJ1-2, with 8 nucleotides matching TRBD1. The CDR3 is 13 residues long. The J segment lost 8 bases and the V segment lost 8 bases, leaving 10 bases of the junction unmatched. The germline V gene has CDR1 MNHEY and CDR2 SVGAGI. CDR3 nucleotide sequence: TGTGCCAGCGGAAACAGGGGGGGAGAAGGCTACACCTTC. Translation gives CASGNRGGEGYTF.

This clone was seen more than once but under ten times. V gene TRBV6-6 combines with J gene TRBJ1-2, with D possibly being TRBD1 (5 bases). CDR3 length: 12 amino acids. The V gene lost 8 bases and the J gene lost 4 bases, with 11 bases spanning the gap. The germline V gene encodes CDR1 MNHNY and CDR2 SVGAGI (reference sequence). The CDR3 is CASWGGGYGYTF. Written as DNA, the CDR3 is TGTGCCAGCTGGGGGGGAGGCTATGGCTACACCTTC.

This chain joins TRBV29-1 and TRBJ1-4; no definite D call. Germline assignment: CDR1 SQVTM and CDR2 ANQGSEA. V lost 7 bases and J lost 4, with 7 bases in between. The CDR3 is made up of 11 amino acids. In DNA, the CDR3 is TGCAGCGCCTTAATTAATGAAAAACTGTTTTTT. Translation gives CSALINEKLFF.

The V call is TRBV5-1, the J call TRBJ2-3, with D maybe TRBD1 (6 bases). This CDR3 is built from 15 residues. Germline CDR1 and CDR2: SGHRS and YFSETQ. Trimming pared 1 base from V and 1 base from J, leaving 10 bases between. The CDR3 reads CASSLPRGGTDTQYF. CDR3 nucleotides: TGCGCCAGCAGCTTGCCCAGGGGAGGCACAGATACGCAGTATTTT.

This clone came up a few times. CDR3 in DNA: TGTGCCAGCAGCTTAGTTGAGTATGGCTACACCTTC. Its translation: CASSLVEYGYTF. The chain is built from TRBV5-6 and TRBJ1-2, with D uncertain. Trimming removed 2 bases at V and 5 bases at J, with 7 bases between. The CDR3 runs to 12 residues. Germline values: CDR1 SGHDT, CDR2 YYEEEE. Filled out from reference TRBV5-6 and TRBJ1-2, the complete variable domain reads DAGVTQSPTHLIKTRGQQVTLRCSPKSGHDTVSWYQQALGQGPQFIFQYYEEEERQRGNFPDRFSGHQFPNYSSELNVNALLLGDSALYLCASSLVEYGYTFGSGTRLTVV.

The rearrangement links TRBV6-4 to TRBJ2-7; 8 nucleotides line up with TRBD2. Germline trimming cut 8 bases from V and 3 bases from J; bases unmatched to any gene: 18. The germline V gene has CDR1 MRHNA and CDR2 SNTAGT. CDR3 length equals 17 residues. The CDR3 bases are TGTGCCAGCGAAGTTCGACCCAGGGTACTAGCGGTCTACGAGCAGTACGTC. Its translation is CASEVRPRVLAVYEQYV.

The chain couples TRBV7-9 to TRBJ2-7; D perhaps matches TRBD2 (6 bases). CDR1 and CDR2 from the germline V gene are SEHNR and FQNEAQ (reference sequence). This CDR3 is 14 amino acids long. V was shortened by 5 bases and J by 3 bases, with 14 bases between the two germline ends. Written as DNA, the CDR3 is TGTGCCAGCAGCCCCGGGACTGGTTACTACGAGCAGTACTTC. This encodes CASSPGTGYYEQYF.

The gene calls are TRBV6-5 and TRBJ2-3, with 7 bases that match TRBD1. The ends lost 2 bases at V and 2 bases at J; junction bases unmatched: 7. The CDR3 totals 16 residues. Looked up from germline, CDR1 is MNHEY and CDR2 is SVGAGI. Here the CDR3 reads CASSYLRQGPTDTQYF. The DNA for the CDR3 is TGTGCCAGCAGTTACCTAAGACAGGGACCCACAGATACGCAGTATTTT.

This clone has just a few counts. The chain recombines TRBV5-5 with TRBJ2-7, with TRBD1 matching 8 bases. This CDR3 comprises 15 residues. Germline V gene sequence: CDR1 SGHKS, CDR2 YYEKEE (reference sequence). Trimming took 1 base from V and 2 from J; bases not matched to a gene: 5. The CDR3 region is CASSLSPTGAYEQYV. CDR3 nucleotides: TGTGCCAGCAGCTTGAGCCCGACAGGGGCCTACGAGCAGTACGTC.

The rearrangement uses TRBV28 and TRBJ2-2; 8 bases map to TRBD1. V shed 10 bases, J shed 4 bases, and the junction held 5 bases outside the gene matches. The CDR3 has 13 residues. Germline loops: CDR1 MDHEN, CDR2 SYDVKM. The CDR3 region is CATRTGSTGELFF. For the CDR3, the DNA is TGTGCCACCCGGACAGGGTCCACCGGGGAGCTGTTTTTT.

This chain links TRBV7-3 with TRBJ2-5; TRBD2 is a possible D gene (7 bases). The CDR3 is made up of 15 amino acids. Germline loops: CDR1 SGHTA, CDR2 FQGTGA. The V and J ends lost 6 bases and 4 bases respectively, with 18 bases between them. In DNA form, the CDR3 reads TGTGCCAGCAGGGGGGTTGGGGGGGCTGGAGAGACCCAGTACTTC. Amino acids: CASRGVGGAGETQYF.

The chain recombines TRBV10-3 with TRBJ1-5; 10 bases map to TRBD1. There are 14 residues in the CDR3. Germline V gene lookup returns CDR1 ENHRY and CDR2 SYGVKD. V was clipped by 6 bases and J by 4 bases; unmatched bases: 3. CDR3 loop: CAISGQGVNQPQHF. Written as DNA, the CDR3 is TGTGCCATCAGCGGACAGGGGGTAAATCAGCCCCAGCATTTT.

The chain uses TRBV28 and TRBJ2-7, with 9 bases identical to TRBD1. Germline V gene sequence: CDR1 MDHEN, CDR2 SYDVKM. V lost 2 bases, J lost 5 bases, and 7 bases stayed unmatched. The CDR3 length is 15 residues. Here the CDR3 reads CASSLPGQGSHEQYF. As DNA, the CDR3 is TGTGCCAGCAGTTTACCGGGACAGGGTTCCCACGAGCAGTACTTC.

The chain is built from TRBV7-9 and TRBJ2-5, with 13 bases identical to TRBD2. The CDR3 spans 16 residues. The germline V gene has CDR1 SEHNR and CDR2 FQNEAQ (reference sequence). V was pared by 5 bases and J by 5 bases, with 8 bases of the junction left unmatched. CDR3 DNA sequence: TGTGCCAGCAGCCGGACTAGCGGGAGACGGATGGAGACCCAGTACTTC. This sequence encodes CASSRTSGRRMETQYF.

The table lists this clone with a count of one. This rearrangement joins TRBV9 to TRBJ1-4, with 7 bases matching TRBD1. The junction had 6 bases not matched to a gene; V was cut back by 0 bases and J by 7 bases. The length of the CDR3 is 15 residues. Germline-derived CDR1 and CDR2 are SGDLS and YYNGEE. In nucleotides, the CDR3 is TGTGCCAGCAGCGTAGGTCAGGGGGTGTCTGAAAAACTGTTTTTT. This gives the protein CASSVGQGVSEKLFF.